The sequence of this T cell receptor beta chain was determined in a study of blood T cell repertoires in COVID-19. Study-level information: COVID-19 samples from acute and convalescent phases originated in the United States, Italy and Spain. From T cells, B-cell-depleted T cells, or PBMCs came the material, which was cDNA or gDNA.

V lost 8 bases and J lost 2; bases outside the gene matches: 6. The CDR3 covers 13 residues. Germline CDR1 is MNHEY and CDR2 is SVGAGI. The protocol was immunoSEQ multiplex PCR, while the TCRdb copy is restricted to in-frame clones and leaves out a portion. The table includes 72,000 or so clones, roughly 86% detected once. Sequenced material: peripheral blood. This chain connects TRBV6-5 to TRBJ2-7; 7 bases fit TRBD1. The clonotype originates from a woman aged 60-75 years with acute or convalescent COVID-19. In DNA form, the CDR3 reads TGTGCCAGCGTAATCACAGGGGCCTACGAGCAGTACTTC. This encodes CASVITGAYEQYF.